The TCR beta chain under discussion was sequenced for a study of shared clonotypes between healthy human individuals. Details on this clone: No antigen is known for it.

Sequencing used immunoSEQ multiplex PCR; TCRdb keeps in-frame clones, though not all of them. The repertoire holds some 300,000 clones, with 70% to 75% as singletons. General study results and limits: Naive CD4 clonotypes were shared across a handful of donors at roughly 5%. Investigators collected only blood, and repertoires in tissues likely differ.

CDR1 is MNHNS and CDR2 is SASEGT in the germline V gene. The CDR3 totals 12 residues. With 1 base removed from V and 4 bases from J, the gap between germline ends came to 5 bases. The receptor was derived from a man in his thirties or forties in good health. The sequenced sample was memory CD4+ T cells sorted from blood. Described subset: CD45RA-negative fraction. The chain has TRBV6-1 and TRBJ2-7; D remains ambiguous. The CDR3 spells CASSEVDYEQYF. CDR3 bases: TGTGCCAGCAGTGAAGTTGATTACGAGCAGTACTTC.